The 11 T cell receptor beta chains listed next were all sequenced from one sample in a study of cytomegalovirus exposure and HLA in healthy donors. PCR amplification relied on 60 Vbeta primers (plus 13 Jbeta primers). Generated by immunoSEQ multiplex PCR, the TCRdb table keeps only in-frame clones and is missing some. The table lists roughly 140,000 clones, approximately 71% of them singletons. The sample was PBMCs. The receptors were sampled from a woman aged 45-59 years in good health and CMV-seronegative.

This clone was seen ten or more times. The chain recombines TRBV19 with TRBJ1-1; D is undetermined. Looked up from germline, CDR1 is LNHDA and CDR2 is SQIVND (reference sequence). Trimming pared 9 bases from V and 1 base from J, leaving 9 bases between. CDR3 length: 12 amino acids. In DNA, the CDR3 is TGTGCCAGCCAGCGGAAGAACACTGAAGCTTTCTTT. Translation gives CASQRKNTEAFF.

The gene calls are TRBV19 and TRBJ2-2, with a possible D match to TRBD1 (5 bases). The CDR3 is made up of 12 amino acids. With 10 bases removed from V and 2 bases from J, the gap between germline ends came to 8 bases. The germline CDR1 and CDR2 sequences are LNHDA and SQIVND (reference sequence). CDR3 bases: TGTGCCACAGACAGAAACACCGGGGAGCTGTTTTTT. Protein sequence: CATDRNTGELFF.

CDR3 bases: TGTGCCAGCAGCGCCTGGGGACAGGGGGCTGGAAACACCATATATTTT. Translated, it gives CASSAWGQGAGNTIYF. The chain joins TRBV9 to TRBJ1-3, with 11 bases lining up with TRBD1. This CDR3 is 16 amino acids long. Germline V lookup: CDR1 SGDLS, CDR2 YYNGEE. The J segment lost 2 bases and the V segment lost 3 bases, leaving 4 bases of the junction unmatched.

This chain links TRBV7-3 with TRBJ2-6, with D perhaps matching TRBD1 (5 bases). The CDR3 sequence is 18 residues long. Germline CDR1 SGHTA, CDR2 FQGTGA. The V end lost 2 bases, the J end lost 0 bases, and 14 bases lay between the germline ends. In nucleotides, the CDR3 is TGTGCCAGCAGCTTAGGTGGGGCTCCGGGCTCTGGGGCCAACGTCCTGACTTTC. Translating gives CASSLGGAPGSGANVLTF.

This clone was seen a few times. The CDR3 DNA reads TGCAGCGTCCGAACCGGGGGTGTGAACACTGAAGCTTTCTTT. Its protein is CSVRTGGVNTEAFF. The chain couples TRBV29-1 to TRBJ1-1; D might be TRBD1 (5 bases). The CDR3 is 14 amino acids. The germline V and J ends were trimmed by 6 bases and 0 bases, with 14 bases remaining between them. CDR1 and CDR2 (germline): SQVTM, ANQGSEA.

The V and J genes are TRBV9 and TRBJ2-3; D gene unclear. Germline-derived CDR1 and CDR2 are SGDLS and YYNGEE. V was cut by 4 bases and J by 4 bases, with 7 bases left in between. The CDR3 loop spans 12 amino acids. The CDR3 spells CASSPPADTQYF. In DNA, the CDR3 is TGTGCCAGCAGCCCCCCCGCAGATACGCAGTATTTT.

This clone was counted between two and nine times. V gene TRBV4-2 combines with J gene TRBJ2-7; 10 bases agree with TRBD2. Germline values: CDR1 LGHNA, CDR2 YNFKEQ. The CDR3 is made up of 16 amino acids. V trimming: 0 bases; J trimming: 3 bases; junction bases outside the gene matches: 5. CDR3 residues: CASSQDPLAGVYEQYF. CDR3 in DNA: TGTGCCAGCAGCCAAGATCCGCTAGCGGGGGTCTACGAGCAGTACTTC.

J is TRBJ2-3 and V is TRBV11-3, with TRBD2 matching 11 bases. The CDR3 is made up of 15 amino acids. The V and J ends lost 5 bases and 1 base, in that order; junction bases with no gene match: 2. Germline V CDR1 and CDR2: SGHNT, YENEEA. As DNA, the CDR3 is TGTGCCAGCAGCATGGGACTAGCGGGCACAGATACGCAGTATTTT. Translated: CASSMGLAGTDTQYF.

This clone is a singleton in its sample. The V call is TRBV9, the J call TRBJ2-5; TRBD2 might be the D (6 bases). Trimming removed 4 bases from V and 7 bases from J, with 23 bases in between. Per germline, CDR1 SGDLS and CDR2 YYNGEE. This CDR3 is 16 amino acids long. CDR3 nucleotides: TGTGCCAGCAGCAGAGCGGGCGGCGGACCACCGGGGACCCAGTACTTC. This encodes CASSRAGGGPPGTQYF.

Notes on this clone: Distinct nucleotide sequences in the sample also encode this CDR3. V usage is TRBV18 and J usage is TRBJ2-7; 11 bases are shared with TRBD1. The CDR3 totals 15 residues. Germline V lookup: CDR1 KGHSH, CDR2 LQKENI. Trimming removed 2 bases from V and 0 bases from J; junction bases left unmatched: 0. Here the CDR3 reads CASSPGTGGSYEQYF. The CDR3 coding sequence is TGTGCCAGCTCACCAGGGACAGGGGGCTCCTACGAGCAGTACTTC.

The CDR3 here is CAITGDRGNYGYTF. The CDR3 bases are TGTGCCATCACCGGGGACAGGGGGAACTATGGCTACACCTTC. The J gene is TRBJ1-2, the V gene TRBV10-3; 11 positions agree with TRBD1. The CDR3 is 14 amino acids. The germline V gene has CDR1 ENHRY and CDR2 SYGVKD. V trimming: 7 bases; J trimming: 2 bases; junction bases outside the gene matches: 3.